This is a list of T cell receptor beta chains from one sample in a study of cytomegalovirus exposure and HLA in healthy donors. Clones were read by immunoSEQ multiplex PCR, and TCRdb kept only the in-frame ones, dropping some. The sample yields more than 95,000 clones, around 75% seen once. Sample: PBMCs. The receptors shown here come from a man aged 40-55 years in good health and CMV-seronegative. The CDR3 runs from the conserved cysteine through the conserved F or W. D genes are given only for firm matches. Not every row has a clone size; where given, it reads once, few, many or a size class.

TRBD2	TRBJ2-3	TRBV19	few	CATGWMTGGRDADTQYF	TGTGCCACTGGTTGGATGACGGGCGGGAGGGACGCAGATACGCAGTATTTT
TRBD1	TRBJ2-7	TRBV11-2	NA	CASSSGQDFFYEQYF	TGTGCCAGCAGCTCCGGACAGGACTTTTTCTACGAGCAGTACTTC
NA	TRBJ2-1	TRBV7-9	NA	CASSSPGQSYNEQFF	TGTGCCAGCAGCTCGCCCGGACAGTCCTACAATGAGCAGTTCTTC
NA	TRBJ2-7	TRBV27	NA	CASSLQGAYEQYF	TGTGCCAGCAGTCTACAGGGTGCCTACGAGCAGTACTTC
NA	TRBJ2-5	TRBV5-1	NA	CASSFRGYQETQYF	TGCGCCAGCAGCTTTCGAGGATACCAAGAGACCCAGTACTTC
NA	TRBJ2-1	TRBV7-9	NA	CASSLAGRGTDNEQFF	TGTGCCAGCAGCTTAGCTGGCAGGGGTACGGACAATGAGCAGTTCTTC
NA	TRBJ1-6	TRBV6-1	NA	CASSGQDYSPLHF	TGTGCCAGCAGTGGACAGGATTATTCACCCCTCCACTTT
TRBD1	TRBJ2-1	TRBV4-2	NA	CASSQEGQSPYNEQFF	TGTGCCAGCAGCCAAGAGGGACAGTCCCCCTACAATGAGCAGTTCTTC
NA	TRBJ2-4	TRBV5-1	NA	CASSFLSTGKLAKNIQYF	TGCGCCAGCAGCTTCCTCTCTACAGGGAAACTAGCCAAAAACATTCAGTACTTC
TRBD2	TRBJ2-7	TRBV19	NA	CASSIALGLAGGYEQYF	TGTGCCAGTAGTATTGCCCTTGGGCTAGCGGGAGGCTACGAGCAGTACTTC
NA	TRBJ2-3	TRBV4-3	NA	CASSQDLVSTDTQYF	TGCGCCAGCAGCCAAGATCTAGTGAGCACAGATACGCAGTATTTT
NA	TRBJ2-1	TRBV11-3	NA	CASSLASLQFF	TGTGCCAGCAGCTTAGCGTCCCTCCAGTTCTTC
NA	TRBJ2-2	TRBV6-6	once	CASSSAGYTGELFF	TGTGCCAGCAGTTCGGCAGGGTACACCGGGGAGCTGTTTTTT
NA	TRBJ1-2	TRBV10-3	NA	CAISGVRDLGYTF	TGTGCCATCAGTGGGGTCAGGGATTTGGGCTACACCTTC
NA	TRBJ1-3	TRBV2	few	CASRQDRTSGNTIYF	TGTGCCAGCAGACAAGACAGAACCTCTGGAAACACCATATATTTT
NA	TRBJ2-3	TRBV7-6	NA	CASSRGGSTDTQYF	TGTGCCAGCAGCCGGGGTGGTAGCACAGATACGCAGTATTTT
NA	TRBJ1-1	TRBV19	once	CASSIPRAATNTEAFF	TGTGCCAGTAGTATTCCTCGTGCAGCGACGAACACTGAAGCTTTCTTT
NA	TRBJ2-6	TRBV28	NA	CASSSRGSGANVLTF	TGTGCCAGCAGTTCCAGGGGATCTGGGGCCAACGTCCTGACTTTC
TRBD2	TRBJ2-5	TRBV7-9	NA	CASSFLKPGLQYQETQYF	TGTGCCAGCAGCTTCTTGAAACCGGGACTACAGTACCAAGAGACCCAGTACTTC
NA	TRBJ1-1	TRBV6-5	NA	CASWVGFAEAFF	TGTGCCAGCTGGGTCGGGTTCGCTGAAGCTTTCTTT
TRBD1	TRBJ1-4	TRBV5-1	NA	CASSADRGSATNEKLFF	TGCGCCAGCAGCGCGGACAGGGGATCGGCGACTAATGAAAAACTGTTTTTT
NA	TRBJ1-2	TRBV13	NA	CASSFGEAVYGYTF	TGTGCCAGCAGCTTTGGGGAGGCGGTCTATGGCTACACCTTC
TRBD1	TRBJ1-1	TRBV29-1	NA	CSVRQGESYMNTEAFF	TGCAGCGTTAGACAGGGGGAGTCGTACATGAACACTGAAGCTTTCTTT
TRBD1	TRBJ1-2	TRBV9	NA	CASSVGDREGDGYTF	TGTGCCAGCAGCGTGGGGGACAGGGAAGGGGATGGCTACACCTTC
TRBD2	TRBJ2-1	TRBV11-1	NA	CASDQSGGALNEQFF	TGTGCCAGCGACCAAAGCGGGGGGGCCTTGAATGAGCAGTTCTTC